This record looks at one TCR beta chain sequence and its context. Its antigen remains unidentified. This record belongs to a study of T cells in Graves' hyperthyroidism and ophthalmopathy. Study-level results: Blood samples included most of the expanded thyroid clonotypes exceeding 0.001.

The germline V gene encodes CDR1 SGHNT and CDR2 YYREEE (reference sequence). This CDR3 contains 14 residues. The V end lost 0 bases, the J end lost 4 bases, and 8 bases lay between the germline ends. Template material for amplifying TCR beta CDR3 regions consisted of RNA transcripts. HTBI primers drove first-round RT-PCR of the TCR CDR3. TCRdb used MiXCR to reprocess the multiplex PCR reads, holding one entry per CDR3 protein. This repertoire shows around 280,000 distinct CDR3 sequences, roughly 15% found once; its top ten account for 7.9%. Patients between 18 and 65 years old had hyperthyroidism, newly diagnosed and lasting under 2 months. Together with thyroid ultrasound, orbital computed tomography, serum thyroxine and TRAb, clinical symptoms were used for diagnoses.

Input material: blood. This TCR was recovered from a woman aged 40 to 49 with Graves' hyperthyroidism. V and J are TRBV5-4 and TRBJ1-5, with D unresolved. Here the CDR3 reads CASSLDRANQPQHF. The CDR3 DNA reads TGTGCCAGCAGCTTGGACAGAGCAAATCAGCCCCAGCATTTT.